This T cell receptor beta chain originates from a study of post-analysis software for immune sequencing data. On the study more broadly: Several disease courses (relapsing-remitting, secondary progressive and progressive-relapsing) of multiple sclerosis were included. Study outcomes and limitations: F measure showed strong co-clustering of same-batch samples. People with multiple sclerosis had a significantly lower normalized Chao1 diversity than controls did. Relative to controls, patients had five TRBV segments at higher frequency, with TRBV5-6, TRBV5-1 and TRBV20-1 among these.

In regard to this clonotype: Its matching antigen is unknown.

Unique molecular identifiers had been added to the TCR beta cDNA libraries. TCRdb re-called the PCR reads through MiXCR, storing one row per CDR3 protein. The sample includes approximately 460,000 distinct CDR3 sequences, roughly 45% of them seen just once. Germline V gene sequence: CDR1 SGHRS, CDR2 YFSETQ. This CDR3 is 15 amino acids long. J gave up 5 bases and V 5 bases, and 7 bases lay outside the gene matches. Sequenced sample: blood. The chain joins TRBV5-1 to TRBJ2-1; TRBD2 matches 10 bases. The TCR originated in a girl aged 5 to 17 with multiple sclerosis. CDR3 sequence reads: CASSGLAGEDNEQFF. CDR3 sequence (DNA): TGCGCCAGCAGTGGTCTAGCGGGAGAGGACAATGAGCAGTTCTTC.